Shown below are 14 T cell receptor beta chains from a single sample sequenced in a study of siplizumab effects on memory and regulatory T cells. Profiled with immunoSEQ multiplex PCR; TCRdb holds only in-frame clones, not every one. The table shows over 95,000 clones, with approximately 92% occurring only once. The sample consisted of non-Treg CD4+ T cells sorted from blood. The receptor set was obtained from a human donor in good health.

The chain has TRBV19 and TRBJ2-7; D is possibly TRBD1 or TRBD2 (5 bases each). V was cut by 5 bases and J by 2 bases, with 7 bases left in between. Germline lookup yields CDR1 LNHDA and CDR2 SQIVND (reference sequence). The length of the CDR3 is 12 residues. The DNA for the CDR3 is TGTGCCAGTAGTGGGGGAACCTACGAGCAGTACTTC. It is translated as CASSGGTYEQYF. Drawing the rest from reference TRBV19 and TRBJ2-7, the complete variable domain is DGGITQSPKYLFRKEGQNVTLSCEQNLNHDAMYWYRQDPGQGLRLIYYSQIVNDFQKGDIAEGYSVSREKKESFPLTVTSAQKNPTAFYLCASSGGTYEQYFGPGTRLTVT.

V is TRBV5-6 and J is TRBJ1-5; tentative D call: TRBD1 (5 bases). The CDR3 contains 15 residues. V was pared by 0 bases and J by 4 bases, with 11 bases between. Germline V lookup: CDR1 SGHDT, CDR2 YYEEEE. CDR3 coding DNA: TGTGCCAGCAGCTTGGGGCAGGGAGTTAATCAGCCCCAGCATTTT. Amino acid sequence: CASSLGQGVNQPQHF.

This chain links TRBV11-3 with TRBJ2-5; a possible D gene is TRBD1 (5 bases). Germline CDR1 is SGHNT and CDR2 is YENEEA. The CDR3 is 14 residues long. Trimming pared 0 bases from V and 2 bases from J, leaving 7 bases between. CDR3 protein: CASSLDRQQETQYF. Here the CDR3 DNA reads TGTGCCAGCAGCTTAGATCGACAGCAAGAGACCCAGTACTTC.

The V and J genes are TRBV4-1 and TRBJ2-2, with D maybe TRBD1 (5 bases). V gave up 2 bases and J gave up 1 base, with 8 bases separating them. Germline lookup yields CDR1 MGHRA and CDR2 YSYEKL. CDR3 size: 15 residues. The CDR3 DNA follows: TGCGCCAGCAGCCAAATGACAGAGAACACCGGGGAGCTGTTTTTT. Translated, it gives CASSQMTENTGELFF.

This chain's CDR3 is CASSSGTPSSGTEAFF. CDR3 coding DNA: TGTGCCAGCAGCTCCGGGACACCCTCCTCCGGGACTGAAGCTTTCTTT. The rearrangement uses TRBV7-2 and TRBJ1-1; weak D call: TRBD1 (6 bases). Between the trimmed V and J ends, which lost 4 bases and 5 bases, there was a span of 20 bases. The CDR3 totals 16 residues. Germline CDR1 SGHTA, CDR2 FQGNSA.

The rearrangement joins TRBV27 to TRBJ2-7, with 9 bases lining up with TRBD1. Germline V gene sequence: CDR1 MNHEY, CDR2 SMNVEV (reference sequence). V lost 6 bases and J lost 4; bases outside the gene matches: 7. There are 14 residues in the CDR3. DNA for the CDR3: TGTGCCAGCAGACCGGACAGGGGTATGTACGAGCAGTACTTC. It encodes CASRPDRGMYEQYF.

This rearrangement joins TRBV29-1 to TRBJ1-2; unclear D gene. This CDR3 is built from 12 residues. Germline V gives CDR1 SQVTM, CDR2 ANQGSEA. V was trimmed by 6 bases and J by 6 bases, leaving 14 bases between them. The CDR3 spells CSVLSPTDGYTF. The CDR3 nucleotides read TGCAGCGTGCTTTCCCCTACTGATGGCTACACCTTC.

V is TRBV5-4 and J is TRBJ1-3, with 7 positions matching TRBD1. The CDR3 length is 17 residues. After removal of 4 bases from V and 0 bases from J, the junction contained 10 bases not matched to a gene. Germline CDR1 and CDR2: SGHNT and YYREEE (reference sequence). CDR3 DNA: TGTGCCAGCAGCAAACTCGGGACAGACTTCTCTGGAAACACCATATATTTT. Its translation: CASSKLGTDFSGNTIYF.

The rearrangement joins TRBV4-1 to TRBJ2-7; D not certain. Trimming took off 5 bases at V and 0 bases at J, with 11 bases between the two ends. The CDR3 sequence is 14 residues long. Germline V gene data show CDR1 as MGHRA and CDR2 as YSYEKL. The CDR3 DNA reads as TGCGCCAGCAGCTTGCGACTCATCTCCTACGAGCAGTACTTC. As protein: CASSLRLISYEQYF.

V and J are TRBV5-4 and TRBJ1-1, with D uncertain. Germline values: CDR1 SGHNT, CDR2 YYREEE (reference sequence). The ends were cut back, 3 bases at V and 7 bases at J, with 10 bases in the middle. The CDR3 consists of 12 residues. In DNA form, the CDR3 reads TGTGCCAGCAGCTCCGTCGGCATTGAAGCTTTCTTT. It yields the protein CASSSVGIEAFF.

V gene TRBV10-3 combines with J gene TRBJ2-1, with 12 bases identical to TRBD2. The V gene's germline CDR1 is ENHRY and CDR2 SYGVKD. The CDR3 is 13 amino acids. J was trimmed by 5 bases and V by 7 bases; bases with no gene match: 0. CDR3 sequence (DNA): TGTGCCATCACTAGCGGGGGGGACAATGAGCAGTTCTTC. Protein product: CAITSGGDNEQFF.

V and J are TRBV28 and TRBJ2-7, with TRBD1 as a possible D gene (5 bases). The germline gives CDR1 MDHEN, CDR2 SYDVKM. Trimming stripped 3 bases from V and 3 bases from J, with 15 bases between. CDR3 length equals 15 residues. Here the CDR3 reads CASSFVRARSYEQYF. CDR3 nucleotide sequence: TGTGCCAGCAGTTTCGTCAGGGCAAGGAGCTACGAGCAGTACTTC.

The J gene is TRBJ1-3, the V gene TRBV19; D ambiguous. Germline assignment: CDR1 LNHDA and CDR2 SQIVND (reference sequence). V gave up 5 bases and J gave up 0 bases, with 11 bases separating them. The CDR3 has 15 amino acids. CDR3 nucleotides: TGTGCCAGTAGTTCGGCAGCTTTCTCTGGAAACACCATATATTTT. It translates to CASSSAAFSGNTIYF.

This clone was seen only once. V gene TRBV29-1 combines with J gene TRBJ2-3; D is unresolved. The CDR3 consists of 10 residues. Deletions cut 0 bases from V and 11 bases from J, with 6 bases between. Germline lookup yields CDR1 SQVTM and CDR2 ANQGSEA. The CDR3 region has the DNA TGCAGCGTTGAAGATCGAGGGCAGTATTTT. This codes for CSVEDRGQYF.